These 9 T cell receptor beta chains came from one sample sequenced in a study of early T cells in non-severe SARS-CoV-2 infection. Each CDR3 protein gets one entry after TCRdb re-called the 5' RACE reads with MiXCR. This sample has about 66,000 distinct CDR3 sequences; roughly 18% occur once, and the top ten carry about 8.4%. Sequencing was performed on whole blood, taken at baseline. These receptors were collected from an adult who was a healthcare worker with PCR-confirmed SARS-CoV-2 infection or an uninfected control (not recorded which).

This clonotype was detected many times. The gene calls are TRBV29-1 and TRBJ1-1; D remains unclear. Trimming pared 2 bases from V and 0 bases from J, leaving 7 bases between. CDR1 is SQVTM and CDR2 is ANQGSEA in the germline V gene. This CDR3 spans 13 amino acids. The CDR3 loop is CSVENTLNTEAFF. The CDR3 DNA sequence: TGCAGCGTTGAAAACACTTTGAACACTGAAGCTTTCTTT.

This clonotype was picked up a small number of times. The rearrangement links TRBV7-2 to TRBJ2-3, with a tentative D call TRBD2 (6 bases). Germline V gene lookup returns CDR1 SGHTA and CDR2 FQGNSA. V shed 5 bases and J shed 6 bases, with 18 bases lying between them. The CDR3 has 15 residues. CDR3 residues: CASSPGPSVADTQYF. In DNA, the CDR3 is TGTGCCAGCAGCCCAGGGCCTAGCGTCGCGGATACGCAGTATTTT.

V and J are TRBV20-1 and TRBJ2-7; 10 bases fit TRBD2. The ends lost 6 bases at V and 4 bases at J; junction bases unmatched: 9. CDR1 is DFQATT and CDR2 is SNEGSKA in the germline V gene (reference sequence). The CDR3 length is 14 residues. The CDR3 spells CSARRSGRTYEQYF. As DNA, the CDR3 is TGCAGTGCCAGACGTAGCGGGAGGACGTACGAGCAGTACTTC.

In its sample, this clonotype was seen many times. The chain links TRBV19 to TRBJ2-2; D may match TRBD1 or TRBD2 (5 bases each). V was pared by 10 bases and J by 4 bases, with 10 bases between. The CDR3 sequence is 12 residues long. Germline V gene data show CDR1 as LNHDA and CDR2 as SQIVND (reference sequence). This CDR3 reads CATSRVTGELFF. The DNA of the CDR3 is TGTGCCACTAGCAGGGTCACCGGGGAGCTGTTTTTT.

Comments on this clonotype: At one of its ends the junction is not consistent with the germline gene, which may arise from a read error. The genes are TRBV28 and TRBJ1-6; D may be TRBD1 (6 bases). The CDR3 is 15 residues long. Germline V CDR1 and CDR2: MDHEN, SYDVKM. This chain's CDR3 is CASSLGGRPNSPLHF. The CDR3 region has the DNA TGCGCCAGCAGTTTAGGGGGGCGCCCCAATTCACCCCTCCACTTT.

V is TRBV29-1 and J is TRBJ1-6, with D maybe TRBD1 (6 bases). This CDR3 spans 12 amino acids. Germline V gene lookup returns CDR1 SQVTM and CDR2 ANQGSEA. V was trimmed by 2 bases and J by 11 bases, leaving 10 bases between them. The CDR3 DNA sequence: TGCAGCGTTGAATTTCGGGACACACCCCTCCACTTT. It yields the protein CSVEFRDTPLHF.

The chain carries TRBV7-8 and TRBJ1-2; maybe TRBD1 (5 bases). The V and J ends lost 8 bases and 4 bases respectively, with 14 bases between them. Germline V lookup: CDR1 SGHVS, CDR2 FQNEAQ. There are 13 residues in the CDR3. The CDR3: CASGGSFGYGYTF. The CDR3 DNA follows: TGTGCCAGCGGGGGTAGTTTCGGCTATGGCTACACCTTC.

The chain uses TRBV20-1 and TRBJ1-2, with 11 nucleotides matching TRBD1. Germline assignment: CDR1 DFQATT and CDR2 SNEGSKA (reference sequence). V shed 6 bases and J 3 bases; nucleotides not matched to a gene: 3. This CDR3 is 13 amino acids long. The CDR3 DNA is TGCAGTGCCTGGACAGGGGGCCACTATGGCTACACCTTC. Its translation: CSAWTGGHYGYTF.

This clonotype has ten or more counts. The chain combines TRBV20-1 with TRBJ1-2; a possible D gene is TRBD1 (6 bases). The ends were cut back, 3 bases at V and 6 bases at J, with 8 bases in the middle. The CDR3 contains 11 residues. Germline V gene data show CDR1 as DFQATT and CDR2 as SNEGSKA (reference sequence). In DNA form, the CDR3 reads TGCAGTGCTAGGGCAGGGGATGGCTACACCTTC. This encodes CSARAGDGYTF.